Shown below are 22 T cell receptor beta chains from a single sample sequenced in a study of beta chain features in type 1 diabetes (dated by TCRdb to 2017 to 2018). The study at large found these results: In all four CD4+ subsets, TCRB CDR3 length was moderately but significantly shorter in type 1 diabetes patients.

Library preparation employed the immunoSEQ multiplex PCR assay. The High Capacity cDNA Reverse Transcription Kit was used to reverse transcribe all of the isolated RNA, meaning that expressed TCRB transcripts were what got sequenced. In its TCRdb copy, this immuneACCESS table keeps in-frame sequences only and misses some clones. Where compared with another copy, unresolved V genes explain less than half of these, and the others have no known cause. The sample contains roughly 290,000 clones, approximately 16% of them found a single time. The top ten clones comprise roughly 0.015% of the sample. These receptors' antigens are unknown. The sample consisted of naive CD4+ T cells from blood. The cell subset or site label, read with the paper, signifies: true naive CD4+ T cells. The origin of the receptors is a man aged 18 to 29 with type 1 diabetes.

This clone was detected a few times. V and J are TRBV5-6 and TRBJ2-7; TRBD2 might be the D (5 bases). This CDR3 has 12 amino acids. Germline CDR1 and CDR2: SGHDT and YYEEEE. The ends were cut back, 6 bases at V and 3 bases at J, with 10 bases in the middle. CDR3 sequence reads: CASTMSGYEQYF. DNA of the CDR3: TGTGCCAGCACCATGAGCGGCTACGAGCAGTACTTC. Together with reference TRBV5-6 and TRBJ2-7, the CDR3 gives the full variable domain: DAGVTQSPTHLIKTRGQQVTLRCSPKSGHDTVSWYQQALGQGPQFIFQYYEEEERQRGNFPDRFSGHQFPNYSSELNVNALLLGDSALYLCASTMSGYEQYFGPGTRLTVT.

The chain combines TRBV5-4 with TRBJ1-2; D may be TRBD1 (6 bases). From germline, CDR1 is SGHNT and CDR2 YYREEE (reference sequence). This CDR3 is built from 14 residues. With 0 bases removed from V and 8 bases from J, the gap between germline ends came to 14 bases. The CDR3 nucleotides read TGTGCCAGCAGCTTGGAAGTGACAGGCATGGGCTACACCTTC. It yields the protein CASSLEVTGMGYTF.

The chain uses TRBV4-1 and TRBJ2-1; TRBD2 might be the D (6 bases). The CDR3 loop spans 15 amino acids. Germline V gene sequence: CDR1 MGHRA, CDR2 YSYEKL. Trimming stripped 4 bases from V and 6 bases from J, with 16 bases between. The DNA of the CDR3 is TGCGCCAGCAGCCTCCTGGCGGGGCCCCTCAATGAGCAGTTCTTC. Amino acid sequence: CASSLLAGPLNEQFF.

The rearrangement joins TRBV18 to TRBJ1-1; 7 nucleotides match TRBD1. Per the germline V gene, CDR1 is KGHSH and CDR2 is LQKENI. After removal of 1 base from V and 4 bases from J, the junction contained 3 bases not matched to a gene. The CDR3 is 14 residues long. The DNA of the CDR3 is TGTGCCAGCTCACCACAAGGGGGCCTCACTGAAGCTTTCTTT. Translated: CASSPQGGLTEAFF.

CDR3 in DNA: TGTGCCAGCAGTTTTTCACAGAGCTACGAGCAGTACTTC. It specifies CASSFSQSYEQYF. V is TRBV28 and J is TRBJ2-7; D unresolved. V was shortened by 3 bases and J by 3 bases, with 9 bases between the two germline ends. From germline, CDR1 is MDHEN and CDR2 SYDVKM. The CDR3 consists of 13 residues.

The chain is built from TRBV7-9 and TRBJ2-5; 8 bases are a match to TRBD1. Trimming removed 4 bases from V and 3 bases from J; junction bases left unmatched: 10. The CDR3 is 16 residues long. Germline V gene lookup returns CDR1 SEHNR and CDR2 FQNEAQ (reference sequence). CDR3 bases: TGTGCCAGCAGCTACGGACAGGGCTCTCTGGAAGAGACCCAGTACTTC. This gives the protein CASSYGQGSLEETQYF. Filled out from reference TRBV7-9 and TRBJ2-5, the complete variable domain reads DTGVSQNPRHKITKRGQNVTFRCDPISEHNRLYWYRQTLGQGPEFLTYFQNEAQLEKSRLLSDRFSAERPKGSFSTLEIQRTEQGDSAMYLCASSYGQGSLEETQYFGPGTRLLVL.

The V gene is TRBV30, the J gene TRBJ1-2; no reliable D call. The length of the CDR3 is 16 residues. Trimming shortened V by 1 base and J by 3 bases, and 18 bases separated the two germline ends. Germline V gives CDR1 GTSNPN, CDR2 SVGIG (reference sequence). For the CDR3, the DNA is TGTGCCTGGAGTGATCCGTACAGTGGGGAGGACTATGGCTACACCTTC. It specifies CAWSDPYSGEDYGYTF.

The V gene is TRBV4-2, the J gene TRBJ2-5, with 9 bases matching TRBD2. The CDR3 spans 14 residues. V shed 9 bases and J 7 bases; nucleotides not matched to a gene: 12. CDR1 LGHNA and CDR2 YNFKEQ come from the germline V gene. The CDR3 DNA reads as TGTGCCAGTTCTAGCGGGGAAGGGGGTGGGACCCAGTACTTC. It yields the protein CASSSGEGGGTQYF.

The genes are TRBV13 and TRBJ1-1; D might be TRBD1 (5 bases). Trimming took off 2 bases at V and 10 bases at J, with 17 bases between the two ends. CDR3 length equals 14 residues. Per germline, CDR1 PRHDT and CDR2 FYEKMQ (reference sequence). For the CDR3, the DNA is TGTGCCAGCAGCTTACCCCCCAGGGATGGTTTAGCTTTCTTT. It codes for CASSLPPRDGLAFF. The full variable domain, rest sourced from reference TRBV13 and TRBJ1-1, is AAGVIQSPRHLIKEKRETATLKCYPIPRHDTVYWYQQGPGQDPQFLISFYEKMQSDKGSIPDRFSAQQFSDYHSELNMSSLELGDSALYFCASSLPPRDGLAFFGQGTRLTVV.

The chain has TRBV6-6 and TRBJ1-5; TRBD1 aligns across 7 bases. Looked up from germline, CDR1 is MNHNY and CDR2 is SVGAGI (reference sequence). The CDR3 runs to 11 residues. V shed 1 base, J shed 13 bases, and the junction held 1 base outside the gene matches. The CDR3 bases are TGTGCCAGCAGTTACTTGGGACAGCAGCATTTT. It encodes CASSYLGQQHF.

This clone was found a few times. The chain has TRBV2 and TRBJ2-3; D not resolved. V lost 2 bases to trimming and J lost 4 bases, with 4 bases between them. Germline CDR1 and CDR2: SNHLY and FYNNEI. The CDR3 spans 12 residues. The chain's CDR3 is CASSERADTQYF. The CDR3 DNA is TGTGCCAGCAGTGAACGGGCAGATACGCAGTATTTT.

The chain joins TRBV28 to TRBJ1-2; no definite D call. This CDR3 spans 11 amino acids. The V gene lost 8 bases and the J gene lost 5 bases, with 9 bases spanning the gap. Germline V CDR1 and CDR2: MDHEN, SYDVKM. CDR3 sequence: CASGALYGYTF. CDR3 in DNA: TGTGCCAGCGGAGCCTTGTATGGCTACACCTTC.

The V call is TRBV30, the J call TRBJ2-1, with TRBD2 matching 11 bases. Trimming took 4 bases from V and 4 from J; bases not matched to a gene: 6. The CDR3 is 15 residues long. Germline values: CDR1 GTSNPN, CDR2 SVGIG (reference sequence). For the CDR3, the DNA is TGTGCCTGGACAGTAGCGGGGGGGAGGTACAATGAGCAGTTCTTC. It specifies CAWTVAGGRYNEQFF.

The V gene is TRBV7-8, the J gene TRBJ2-1; tentative D call: TRBD2 (6 bases). Trimming took 5 bases from V and 8 from J, leaving 22 bases between them. CDR1 is SGHVS, CDR2 FQNEAQ, per germline. CDR3 length: 16 amino acids. CDR3 nucleotide sequence: TGTGCCAGCAGCCGTCAAACTAGCTTTATCCGCGATGAGCAGTTCTTC. Its translation is CASSRQTSFIRDEQFF.

The J gene is TRBJ1-4, the V gene TRBV5-4, with D maybe TRBD1 (5 bases). The CDR3 is made up of 14 amino acids. Trimming took off 4 bases at V and 6 bases at J, with 13 bases between the two ends. Germline CDR1 is SGHNT and CDR2 is YYREEE (reference sequence). The chain's CDR3 is CASSLGRGDEKLFF. The CDR3 DNA is TGTGCCAGCAGCCTGGGACGGGGGGATGAAAAACTGTTTTTT.

The chain employs TRBV5-1 and TRBJ1-1; 7 bases are a match to TRBD1. The germline CDR1 and CDR2 sequences are SGHRS and YFSETQ. The J segment lost 2 bases and the V segment lost 2 bases, leaving 3 bases of the junction unmatched. This CDR3 has 14 residues. CDR3 in DNA: TGCGCCAGCAGCTTACAGGGGATAAACACTGAAGCTTTCTTT. This gives the protein CASSLQGINTEAFF.

The V and J genes are TRBV5-4 and TRBJ2-1; 7 nucleotides align to TRBD2. The CDR3 length is 16 residues. Germline loops: CDR1 SGHNT, CDR2 YYREEE (reference sequence). V dropped 4 bases and J dropped 1; count of bases not matched to a gene: 8. Here the CDR3 DNA reads TGTGCCAGCAGCCATCTCTCGGGGGGATCCTACAATGAGCAGTTCTTC. Translated: CASSHLSGGSYNEQFF.

This chain connects TRBV9 to TRBJ2-6, with TRBD2 as a possible D gene (6 bases). Deletions cut 8 bases from V and 0 bases from J, with 27 bases between. Germline V lookup: CDR1 SGDLS, CDR2 YYNGEE. The CDR3 has 20 residues. CDR3 coding DNA: TGTGCCAGAGAGCGGGCCAGTGGGTCACAGCCCCGCTCTGGGGCCAACGTCCTGACTTTC. Translating it yields CARERASGSQPRSGANVLTF.

This chain uses TRBV19 with TRBJ2-1; 9 bases fit TRBD2. Germline V gene sequence: CDR1 LNHDA, CDR2 SQIVND (reference sequence). V dropped 3 bases and J dropped 7; count of bases not matched to a gene: 7. This CDR3 comprises 15 residues. CDR3 in DNA: TGTGCCAGTAGTATTGCTAGCGGGATTTCGAATGAGCAGTTCTTC. Translation: CASSIASGISNEQFF.

Only a few counts were recorded for this clone. The genes are TRBV27 and TRBJ2-1; TRBD1 matches at 8 bases. Germline values: CDR1 MNHEY, CDR2 SMNVEV (reference sequence). The CDR3 sequence is 14 residues long. The trim removed 8 bases at V and 8 bases at J, leaving 11 bases unmatched. CDR3 bases: TGTGCCAGCCGCCGGGACAGGCCTGTGTATGAGCAGTTCTTC. Translated, it gives CASRRDRPVYEQFF.

In DNA, the CDR3 is TGTGCCAGCAGAAACAGGGACCTCTACGAGCAGTACTTC. It specifies CASRNRDLYEQYF. The V gene is TRBV13, the J gene TRBJ2-7, with a possible D match to TRBD1 (6 bases). In germline, CDR1 is PRHDT, CDR2 FYEKMQ (reference sequence). The CDR3 is 13 amino acids. V was clipped by 6 bases and J by 3 bases, with 12 bases between them.

This clone has more than one count but fewer than ten. The rearrangement uses TRBV11-2 and TRBJ1-2, with D unresolved. Trimming removed 1 base at V and 7 bases at J, with 16 bases between. There are 15 residues in the CDR3. Germline lookup yields CDR1 SGHAT and CDR2 FQNNGV. The CDR3 DNA is TGTGCCAGCAGCTTAGCAAGTGGAGGAGGGTTTGGCTACACCTTC. Translated: CASSLASGGGFGYTF.